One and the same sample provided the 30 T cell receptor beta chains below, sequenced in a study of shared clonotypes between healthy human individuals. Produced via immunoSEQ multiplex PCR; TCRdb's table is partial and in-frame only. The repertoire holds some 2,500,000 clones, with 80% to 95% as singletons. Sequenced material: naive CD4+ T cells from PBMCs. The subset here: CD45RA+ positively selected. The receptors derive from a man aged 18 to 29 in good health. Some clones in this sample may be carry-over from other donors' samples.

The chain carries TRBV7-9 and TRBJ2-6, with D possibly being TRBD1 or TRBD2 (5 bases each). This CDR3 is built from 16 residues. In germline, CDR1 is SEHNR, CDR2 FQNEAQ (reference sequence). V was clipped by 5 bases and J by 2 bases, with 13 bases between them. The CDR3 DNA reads TGTGCCAGCAGCCGTAGGGGAGTCACTGGGGCCAACGTCCTGACTTTC. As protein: CASSRRGVTGANVLTF.

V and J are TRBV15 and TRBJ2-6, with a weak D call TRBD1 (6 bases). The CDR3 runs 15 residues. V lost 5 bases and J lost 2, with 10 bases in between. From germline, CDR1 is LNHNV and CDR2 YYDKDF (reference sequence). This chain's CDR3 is CATSRRTAGANVLTF. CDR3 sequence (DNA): TGTGCCACCAGCCGCAGGACAGCTGGGGCCAACGTCCTGACTTTC.

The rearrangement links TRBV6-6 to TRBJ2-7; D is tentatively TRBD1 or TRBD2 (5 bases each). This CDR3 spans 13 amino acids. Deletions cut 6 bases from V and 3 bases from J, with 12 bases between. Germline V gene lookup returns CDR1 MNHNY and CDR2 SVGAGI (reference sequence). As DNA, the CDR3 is TGTGCCAGCAGGAGCGGACACAACTACGAGCAGTACTTC. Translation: CASRSGHNYEQYF.

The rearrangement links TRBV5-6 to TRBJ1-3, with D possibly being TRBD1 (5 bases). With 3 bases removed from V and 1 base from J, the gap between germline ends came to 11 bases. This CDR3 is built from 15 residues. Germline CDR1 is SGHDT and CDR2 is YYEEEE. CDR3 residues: CASSWSHRSGNTIYF. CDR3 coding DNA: TGTGCCAGCAGCTGGTCCCACAGGTCTGGAAACACCATATATTTT.

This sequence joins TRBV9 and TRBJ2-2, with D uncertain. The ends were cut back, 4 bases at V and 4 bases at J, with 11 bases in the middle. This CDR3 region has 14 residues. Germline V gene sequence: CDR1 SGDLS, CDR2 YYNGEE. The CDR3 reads CASSPSFSTGELFF. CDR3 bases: TGTGCCAGCAGCCCGTCGTTTAGCACCGGGGAGCTGTTTTTT.

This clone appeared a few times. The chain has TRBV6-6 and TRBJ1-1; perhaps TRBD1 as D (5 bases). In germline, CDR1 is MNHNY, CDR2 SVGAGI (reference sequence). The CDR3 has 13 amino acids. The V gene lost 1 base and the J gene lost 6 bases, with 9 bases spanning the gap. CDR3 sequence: CASSYFEGSEAFF. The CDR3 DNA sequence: TGTGCCAGCAGTTACTTCGAGGGGTCTGAAGCTTTCTTT.

CDR3 coding DNA: TGTGCCAGCAGCTTGGGACAGGACCCTTTCAATGAGCAGTTCTTC. This translates into CASSLGQDPFNEQFF. V gene TRBV5-6 combines with J gene TRBJ2-1; D is possibly TRBD1 (6 bases). V was clipped by 0 bases and J by 6 bases, with 13 bases between them. The CDR3 consists of 15 residues. The germline V gene encodes CDR1 SGHDT and CDR2 YYEEEE. Combining the CDR3 with reference TRBV5-6 and TRBJ2-1 gives the whole variable domain DAGVTQSPTHLIKTRGQQVTLRCSPKSGHDTVSWYQQALGQGPQFIFQYYEEEERQRGNFPDRFSGHQFPNYSSELNVNALLLGDSALYLCASSLGQDPFNEQFFGPGTRLTVL.

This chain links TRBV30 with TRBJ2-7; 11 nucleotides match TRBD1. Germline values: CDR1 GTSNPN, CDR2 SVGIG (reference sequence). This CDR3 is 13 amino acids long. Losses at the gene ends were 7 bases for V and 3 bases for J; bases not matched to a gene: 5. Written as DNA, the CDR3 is TGTGCCTACGGACAGGGGGCTGTCTACGAGCAGTACTTC. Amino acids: CAYGQGAVYEQYF.

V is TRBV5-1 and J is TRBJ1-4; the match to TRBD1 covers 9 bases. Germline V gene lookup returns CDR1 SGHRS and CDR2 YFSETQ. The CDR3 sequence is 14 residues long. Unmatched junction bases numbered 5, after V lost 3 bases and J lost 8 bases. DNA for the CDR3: TGCGCCAGCAGCTCGGGACAGGGATTAGAAAAACTGTTTTTT. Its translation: CASSSGQGLEKLFF.

The CDR3 DNA sequence: TGTGCCACCAGCAGAGATCAAAGACTCCCGTGGGCCGAGCAGTACTTC. This translates into CATSRDQRLPWAEQYF. The chain combines TRBV15 with TRBJ2-7, with no clear D. Germline V lookup: CDR1 LNHNV, CDR2 YYDKDF (reference sequence). This CDR3 spans 16 amino acids. Trimming removed 0 bases from V and 6 bases from J, with 18 bases in between.

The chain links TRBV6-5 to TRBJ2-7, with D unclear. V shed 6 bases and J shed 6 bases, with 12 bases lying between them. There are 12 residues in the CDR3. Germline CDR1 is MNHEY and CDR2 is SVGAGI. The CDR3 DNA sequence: TGTGCCAGCAGACACAGACCTAGCGAGCAGTACTTC. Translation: CASRHRPSEQYF.

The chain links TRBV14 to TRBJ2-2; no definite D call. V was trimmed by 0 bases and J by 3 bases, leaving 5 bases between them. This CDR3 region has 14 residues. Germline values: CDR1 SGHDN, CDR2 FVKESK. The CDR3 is CASSQESYTGELFF. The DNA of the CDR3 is TGTGCCAGCAGCCAAGAATCCTACACCGGGGAGCTGTTTTTT.

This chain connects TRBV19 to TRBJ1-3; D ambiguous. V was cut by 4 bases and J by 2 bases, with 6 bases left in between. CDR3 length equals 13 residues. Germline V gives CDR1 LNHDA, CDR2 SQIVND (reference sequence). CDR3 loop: CASSSGPGNTIYF. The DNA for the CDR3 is TGTGCCAGTAGTAGCGGTCCTGGAAACACCATATATTTT.

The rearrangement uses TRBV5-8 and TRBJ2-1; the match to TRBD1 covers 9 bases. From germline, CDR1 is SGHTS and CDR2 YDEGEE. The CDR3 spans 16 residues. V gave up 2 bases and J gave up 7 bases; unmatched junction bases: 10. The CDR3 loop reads CASSFTFGTGRNEQFF. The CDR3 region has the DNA TGTGCCAGCAGCTTTACCTTCGGGACAGGGAGAAATGAGCAGTTCTTC. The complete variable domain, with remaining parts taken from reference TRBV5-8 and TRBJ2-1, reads EAGVTQSPTHLIKTRGQQATLRCSPISGHTSVYWYQQALGLGLQFLLWYDEGEERNRGNFPPRFSGRQFPNYSSELNVNALELEDSALYLCASSFTFGTGRNEQFFGPGTRLTVL.

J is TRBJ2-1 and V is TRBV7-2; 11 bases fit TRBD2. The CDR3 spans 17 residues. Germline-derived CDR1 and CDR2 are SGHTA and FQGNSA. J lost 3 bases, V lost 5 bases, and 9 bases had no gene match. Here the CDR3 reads CASSPTSGGGGYNEQFF. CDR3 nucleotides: TGTGCCAGCAGCCCTACTAGCGGGGGAGGTGGCTACAATGAGCAGTTCTTC. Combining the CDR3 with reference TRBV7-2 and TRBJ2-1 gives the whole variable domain GAGVSQSPSNKVTEKGKDVELRCDPISGHTALYWYRQSLGQGLEFLIYFQGNSAPDKSGLPSDRFSAERTGGSVSTLTIQRTQQEDSAVYLCASSPTSGGGGYNEQFFGPGTRLTVL.

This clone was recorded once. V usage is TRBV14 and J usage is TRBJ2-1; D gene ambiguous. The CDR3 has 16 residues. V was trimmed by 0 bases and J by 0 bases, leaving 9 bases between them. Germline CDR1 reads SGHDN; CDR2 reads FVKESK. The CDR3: CASSQEIAGSYNEQFF. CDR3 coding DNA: TGTGCCAGCAGCCAAGAAATAGCCGGCTCCTACAATGAGCAGTTCTTC.

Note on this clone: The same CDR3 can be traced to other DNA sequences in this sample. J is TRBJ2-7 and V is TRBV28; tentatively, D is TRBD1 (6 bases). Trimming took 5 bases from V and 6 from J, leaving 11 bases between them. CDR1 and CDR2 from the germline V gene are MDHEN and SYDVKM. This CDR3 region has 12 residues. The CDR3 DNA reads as TGTGCCAGCAGTCTTCTAGGGGGCGAGCAGTACTTC. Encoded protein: CASSLLGGEQYF.

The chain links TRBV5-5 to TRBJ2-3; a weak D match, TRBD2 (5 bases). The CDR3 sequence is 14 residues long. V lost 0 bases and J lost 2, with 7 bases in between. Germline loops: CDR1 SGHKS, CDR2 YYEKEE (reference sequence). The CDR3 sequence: CASSLGTYTDTQYF. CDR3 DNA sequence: TGTGCCAGCAGCTTGGGGACTTACACAGATACGCAGTATTTT.

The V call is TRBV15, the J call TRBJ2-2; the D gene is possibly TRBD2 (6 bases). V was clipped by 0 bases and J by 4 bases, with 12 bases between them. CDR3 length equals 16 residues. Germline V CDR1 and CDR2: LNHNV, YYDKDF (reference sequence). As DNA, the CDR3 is TGTGCCACCAGCAGAGATGTCGGGGGACCCACCGGGGAGCTGTTTTTT. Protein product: CATSRDVGGPTGELFF.

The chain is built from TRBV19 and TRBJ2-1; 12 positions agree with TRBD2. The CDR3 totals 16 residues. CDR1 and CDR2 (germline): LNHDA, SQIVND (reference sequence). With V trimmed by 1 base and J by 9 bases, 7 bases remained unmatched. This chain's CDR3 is CASSIALLAGGGEQFF. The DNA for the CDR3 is TGTGCCAGTAGTATAGCCCTCCTAGCGGGAGGGGGTGAGCAGTTCTTC. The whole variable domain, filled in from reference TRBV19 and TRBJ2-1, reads DGGITQSPKYLFRKEGQNVTLSCEQNLNHDAMYWYRQDPGQGLRLIYYSQIVNDFQKGDIAEGYSVSREKKESFPLTVTSAQKNPTAFYLCASSIALLAGGGEQFFGPGTRLTVL.

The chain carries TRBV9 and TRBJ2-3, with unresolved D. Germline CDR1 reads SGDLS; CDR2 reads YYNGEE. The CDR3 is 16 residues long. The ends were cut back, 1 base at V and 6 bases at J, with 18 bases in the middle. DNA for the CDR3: TGTGCCAGCAGCGTAAGTAGAAGCAGGCTCTTGGATACGCAGTATTTT. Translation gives CASSVSRSRLLDTQYF.

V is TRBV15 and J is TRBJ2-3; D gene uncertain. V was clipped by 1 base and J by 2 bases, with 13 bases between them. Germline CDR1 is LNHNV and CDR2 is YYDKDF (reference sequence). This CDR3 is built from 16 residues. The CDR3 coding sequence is TGTGCCACCAGCAGAGGAGGCAGGAAAAACACAGATACGCAGTATTTT. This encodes CATSRGGRKNTDTQYF.

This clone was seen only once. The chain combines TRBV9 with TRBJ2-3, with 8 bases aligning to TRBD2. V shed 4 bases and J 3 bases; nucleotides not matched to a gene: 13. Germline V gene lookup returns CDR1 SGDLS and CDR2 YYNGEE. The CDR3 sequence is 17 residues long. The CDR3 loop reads CASSLSSGTSKTDTQYF. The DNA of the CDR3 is TGTGCCAGCAGCTTATCTTCCGGGACTAGTAAGACAGATACGCAGTATTTT. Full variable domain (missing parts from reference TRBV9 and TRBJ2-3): DSGVTQTPKHLITATGQRVTLRCSPRSGDLSVYWYQQSLDQGLQFLIQYYNGEERAKGNILERFSAQQFPDLHSELNLSSLELGDSALYFCASSLSSGTSKTDTQYFGPGTRLTVL.

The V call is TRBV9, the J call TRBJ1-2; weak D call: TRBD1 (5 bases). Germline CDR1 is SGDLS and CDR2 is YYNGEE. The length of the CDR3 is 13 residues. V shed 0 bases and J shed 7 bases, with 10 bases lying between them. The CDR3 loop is CASSVERGSGYTF. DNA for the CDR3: TGTGCCAGCAGCGTAGAGAGGGGTAGTGGCTACACCTTC.

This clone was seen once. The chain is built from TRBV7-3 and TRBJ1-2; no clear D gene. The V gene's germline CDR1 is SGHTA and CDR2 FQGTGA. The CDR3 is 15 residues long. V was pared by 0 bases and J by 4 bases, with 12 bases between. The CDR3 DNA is TGTGCCAGCAGCTTAACTAGCACTACTCTCTATGGCTACACCTTC. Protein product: CASSLTSTTLYGYTF.

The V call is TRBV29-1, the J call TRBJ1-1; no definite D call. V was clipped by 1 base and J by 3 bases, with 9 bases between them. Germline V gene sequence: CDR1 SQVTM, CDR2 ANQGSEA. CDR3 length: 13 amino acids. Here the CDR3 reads CSVEGRAHTEAFF. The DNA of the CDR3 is TGCAGCGTTGAAGGAAGGGCCCACACTGAAGCTTTCTTT.

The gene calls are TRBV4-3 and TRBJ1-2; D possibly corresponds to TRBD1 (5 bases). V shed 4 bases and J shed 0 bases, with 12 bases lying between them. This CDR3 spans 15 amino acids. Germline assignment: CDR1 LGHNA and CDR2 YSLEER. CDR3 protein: CASSLRDRTNYGYTF. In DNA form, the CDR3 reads TGCGCCAGCAGCCTCCGGGACCGTACTAACTATGGCTACACCTTC.

The CDR3 coding sequence is TGTGCCAGCAGCCGCGGGACTAGCCTCCTGGGGAATGAGCAGTTCTTC. Its translation is CASSRGTSLLGNEQFF. V gene TRBV7-3 combines with J gene TRBJ2-1; 9 bases match TRBD2. This CDR3 is built from 16 residues. Germline CDR1 reads SGHTA; CDR2 reads FQGTGA. Trimming cost V 5 bases and J 7 bases; bases outside gene matches: 12.

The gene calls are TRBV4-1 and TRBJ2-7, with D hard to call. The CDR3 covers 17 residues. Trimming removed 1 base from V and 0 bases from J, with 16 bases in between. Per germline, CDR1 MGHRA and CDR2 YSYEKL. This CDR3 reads CASSQGGFTKTSYEQYF. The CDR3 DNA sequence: TGCGCCAGCAGCCAAGGGGGATTTACAAAAACCTCCTACGAGCAGTACTTC.

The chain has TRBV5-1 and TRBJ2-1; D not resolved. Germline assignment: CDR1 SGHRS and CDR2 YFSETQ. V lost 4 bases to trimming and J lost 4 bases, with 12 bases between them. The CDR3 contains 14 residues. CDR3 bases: TGCGCCAGCAGCGTGGAACCAGAATACAATGAGCAGTTCTTC. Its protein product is CASSVEPEYNEQFF.